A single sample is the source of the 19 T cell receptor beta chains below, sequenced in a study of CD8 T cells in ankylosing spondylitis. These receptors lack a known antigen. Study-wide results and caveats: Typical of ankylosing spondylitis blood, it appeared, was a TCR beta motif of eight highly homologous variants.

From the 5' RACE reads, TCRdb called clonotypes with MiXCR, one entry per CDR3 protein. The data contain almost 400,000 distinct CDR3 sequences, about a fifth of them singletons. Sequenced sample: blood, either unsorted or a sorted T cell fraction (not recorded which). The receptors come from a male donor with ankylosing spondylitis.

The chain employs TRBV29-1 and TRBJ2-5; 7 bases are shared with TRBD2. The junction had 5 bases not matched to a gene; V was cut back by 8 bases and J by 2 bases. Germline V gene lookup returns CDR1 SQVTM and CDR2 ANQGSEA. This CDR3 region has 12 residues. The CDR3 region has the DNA TGCAGCTCGGGGGGTAGTCAAGAGACCCAGTACTTC. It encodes CSSGGSQETQYF.

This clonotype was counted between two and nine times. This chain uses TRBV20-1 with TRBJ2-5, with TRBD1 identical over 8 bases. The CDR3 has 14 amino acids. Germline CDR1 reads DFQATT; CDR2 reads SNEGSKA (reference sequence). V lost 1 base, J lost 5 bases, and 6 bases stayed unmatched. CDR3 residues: CSARAVQGVETQYF. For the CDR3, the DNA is TGCAGTGCTAGAGCGGTACAGGGGGTCGAGACCCAGTACTTC.

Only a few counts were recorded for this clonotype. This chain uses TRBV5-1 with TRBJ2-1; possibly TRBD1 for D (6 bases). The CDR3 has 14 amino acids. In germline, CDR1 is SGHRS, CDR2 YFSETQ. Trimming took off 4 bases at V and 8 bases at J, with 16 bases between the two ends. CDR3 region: CASSPLGRGDEQFF. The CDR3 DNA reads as TGCGCCAGCAGCCCACTGGGCAGGGGTGATGAGCAGTTCTTC. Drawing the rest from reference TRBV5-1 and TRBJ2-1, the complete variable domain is KAGVTQTPRYLIKTRGQQVTLSCSPISGHRSVSWYQQTPGQGLQFLFEYFSETQRNKGNFPGRFSGRQFSNSRSEMNVSTLELGDSALYLCASSPLGRGDEQFFGPGTRLTVL.

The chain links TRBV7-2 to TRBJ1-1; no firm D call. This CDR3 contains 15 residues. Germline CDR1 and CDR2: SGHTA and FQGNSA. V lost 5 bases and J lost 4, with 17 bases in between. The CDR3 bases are TGTGCCAGCAGCCAACTTAGGGCGGGAAGCACTGAAGCTTTCTTT. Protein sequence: CASSQLRAGSTEAFF.

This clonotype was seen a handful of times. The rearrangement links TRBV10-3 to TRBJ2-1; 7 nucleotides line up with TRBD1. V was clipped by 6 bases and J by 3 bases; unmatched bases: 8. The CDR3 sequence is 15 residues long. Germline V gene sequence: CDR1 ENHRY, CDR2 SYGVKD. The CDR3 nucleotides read TGTGCCATCAGGACCCTCGGGACAGTCTACAATGAGCAGTTCTTC. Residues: CAIRTLGTVYNEQFF.

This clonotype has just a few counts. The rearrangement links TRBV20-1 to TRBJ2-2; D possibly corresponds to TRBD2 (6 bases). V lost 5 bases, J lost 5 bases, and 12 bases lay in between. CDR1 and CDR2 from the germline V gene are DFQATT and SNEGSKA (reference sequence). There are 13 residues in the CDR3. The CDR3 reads CSAGRDATGELFF. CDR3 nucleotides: TGCAGTGCTGGGCGGGACGCAACCGGGGAGCTGTTTTTT.

The CDR3 DNA reads as TGTGCCAGCAGCCCTCCGGGAGGGGTCGGGGAGCTGTTTTTT. The encoded protein is CASSPPGGVGELFF. The chain couples TRBV3-1 to TRBJ2-2, with 8 nucleotides matching TRBD2. The CDR3 runs 14 residues. CDR1 is LGHDT and CDR2 is YNNKEL in the germline V gene (reference sequence). Trimming at V came to 4 bases and at J to 7 bases, leaving 5 bases not matched to a gene.

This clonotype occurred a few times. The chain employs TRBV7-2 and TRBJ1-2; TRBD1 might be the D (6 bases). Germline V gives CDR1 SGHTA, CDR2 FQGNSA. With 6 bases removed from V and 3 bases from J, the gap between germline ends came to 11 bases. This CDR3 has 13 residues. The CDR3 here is CASSRGPYYGYTF. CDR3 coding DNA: TGTGCCAGCAGTCGGGGGCCCTACTATGGCTACACCTTC.

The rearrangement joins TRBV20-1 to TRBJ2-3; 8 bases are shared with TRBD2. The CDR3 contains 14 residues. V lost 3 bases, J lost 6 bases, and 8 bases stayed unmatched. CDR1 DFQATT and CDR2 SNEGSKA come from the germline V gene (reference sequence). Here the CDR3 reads CSASMGLGADTQYF. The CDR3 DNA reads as TGCAGTGCTAGTATGGGACTAGGTGCTGATACGCAGTATTTT.

The CDR3 bases are TGCGCCAGCATCGGGACCGATGCACCCTACGAGCAGTACTTC. Residues: CASIGTDAPYEQYF. This chain links TRBV5-1 with TRBJ2-7; D could derive from TRBD1 or TRBD2 (5 bases each). Germline V CDR1 and CDR2: SGHRS, YFSETQ. The CDR3 loop spans 14 amino acids. V gave up 6 bases and J gave up 2 bases, with 15 bases separating them.

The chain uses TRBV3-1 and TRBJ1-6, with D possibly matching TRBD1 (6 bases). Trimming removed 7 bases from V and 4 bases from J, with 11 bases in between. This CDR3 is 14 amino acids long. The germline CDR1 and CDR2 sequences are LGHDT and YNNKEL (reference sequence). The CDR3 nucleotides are TGTGCCAGCAAAAGGGGGGATTATAATTCACCCCTCCACTTT. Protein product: CASKRGDYNSPLHF.

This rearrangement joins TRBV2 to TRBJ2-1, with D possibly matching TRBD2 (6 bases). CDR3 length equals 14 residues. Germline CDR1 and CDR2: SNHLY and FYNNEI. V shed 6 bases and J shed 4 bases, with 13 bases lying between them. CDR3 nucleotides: TGTGCCAGCAGGGCGGCTAGCGAGTACAATGAGCAGTTCTTC. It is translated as CASRAASEYNEQFF.

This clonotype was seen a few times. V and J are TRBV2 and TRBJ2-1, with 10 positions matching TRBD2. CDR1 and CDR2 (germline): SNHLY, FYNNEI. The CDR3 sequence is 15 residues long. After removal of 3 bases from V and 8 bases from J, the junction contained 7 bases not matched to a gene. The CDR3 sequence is CASSEASGRVDEQFF. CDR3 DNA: TGTGCCAGCAGTGAGGCCAGCGGGAGGGTTGATGAGCAGTTCTTC.

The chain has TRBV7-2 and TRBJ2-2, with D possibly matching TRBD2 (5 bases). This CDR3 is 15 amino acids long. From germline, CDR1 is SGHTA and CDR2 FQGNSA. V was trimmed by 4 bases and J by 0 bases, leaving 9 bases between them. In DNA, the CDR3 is TGTGCCAGCAGCTCCGGGATCGCGAACACCGGGGAGCTGTTTTTT. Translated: CASSSGIANTGELFF.

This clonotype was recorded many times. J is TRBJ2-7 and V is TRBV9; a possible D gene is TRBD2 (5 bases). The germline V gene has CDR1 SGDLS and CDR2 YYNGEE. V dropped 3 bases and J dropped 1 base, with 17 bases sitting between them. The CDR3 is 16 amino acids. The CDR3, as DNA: TGTGCCAGCAGCGCCCACCCCGCGGACTTGTCCTACGAGCAGTACTTC. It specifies CASSAHPADLSYEQYF.

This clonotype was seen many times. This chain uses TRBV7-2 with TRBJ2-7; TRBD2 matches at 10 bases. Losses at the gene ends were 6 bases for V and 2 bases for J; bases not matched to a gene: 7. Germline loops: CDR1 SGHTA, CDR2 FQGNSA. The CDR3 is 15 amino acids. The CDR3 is CASSFDGTSAYEQYF. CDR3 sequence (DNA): TGTGCCAGCAGTTTCGACGGGACTAGCGCCTACGAGCAGTACTTC.

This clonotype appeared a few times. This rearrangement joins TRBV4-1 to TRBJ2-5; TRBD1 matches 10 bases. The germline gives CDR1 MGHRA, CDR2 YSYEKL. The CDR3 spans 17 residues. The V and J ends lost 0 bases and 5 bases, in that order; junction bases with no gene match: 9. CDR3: CASSQDLGQGDVETQYF. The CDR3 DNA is TGCGCCAGCAGCCAAGACTTAGGACAGGGGGATGTGGAGACCCAGTACTTC.

CDR3 in amino acids: CSATSPWGSYNEQFF. In DNA, the CDR3 is TGCAGTGCCACTAGCCCATGGGGCTCCTACAATGAGCAGTTCTTC. The J gene is TRBJ2-1, the V gene TRBV20-1, with a weak D call TRBD2 (6 bases). This CDR3 region has 15 residues. Per germline, CDR1 DFQATT and CDR2 SNEGSKA (reference sequence). The ends were cut back, 6 bases at V and 0 bases at J, with 15 bases in the middle.

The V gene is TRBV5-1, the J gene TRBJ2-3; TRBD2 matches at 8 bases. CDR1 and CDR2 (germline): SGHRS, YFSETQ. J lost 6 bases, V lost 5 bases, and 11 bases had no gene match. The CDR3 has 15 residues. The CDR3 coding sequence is TGCGCCAGCAGTTCCGGGACTAGTCCCTTGGATACGCAGTATTTT. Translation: CASSSGTSPLDTQYF.